This is a list of T cell receptor beta chains from one sample in a study of blood T cell repertoires in COVID-19. This table comes from immunoSEQ multiplex PCR, and its TCRdb copy is limited to in-frame clones, with some not included. Seen here are about 360,000 clones, 70% to 90% observed once, and the top ten hold roughly 3.1%. Sequencing was done on a sample of peripheral blood. The source of these receptors is a human donor in a cohort sampled during active COVID-19. CDR3s leave out the opening cysteine and the closing phenylalanine or tryptophan.

>14|TRBV10-3|TRBJ2-1
AISGTSGGGRNEQF
>15|TRBV19|TRBJ2-1
ASMRLSAQLSYNEQF
>12|TRBV5-5|TRBJ1-2
ASKRDRGRNGYT
>16|TRBV4-1|TRBJ2-3
ASSAGLAGGWDTDTQY
>15|TRBV6-4|TRBJ2-3
ASSVAASGGLTDTQY
>13|TRBV27|TRBJ2-7
ASSLSVGGGYEQY
>11|TRBV7-2|TRBJ2-7
ASSLVSSYEQY
>12|TRBV29-1|TRBJ1-5
SASPGGGSQPQH
>12|TRBV6-1|TRBJ1-1
ASSEDQENTEAF
>14|TRBV19|TRBJ1-5
ASSIAPDYSNQPQH
>13|TRBV19|TRBJ2-3
ASSMGQDSSDTQY
>13|TRBV5-1|TRBJ2-5
ASSLIAGVGETQY
>12|TRBV19|TRBJ1-3
ASSVTGTGNTIY
>11|TRBV12-3/TRBV12-4|TRBJ1-1
ASSFTENTEAF
>11|TRBV12-3/TRBV12-4|TRBJ1-1
ASSSYRNTEAF
>13|TRBV18|TRBJ2-1
ASSPARTGYNEQF
>13|TRBV2|TRBJ2-5
ASSPRGGRRETQY
>13|TRBV4-1|TRBJ1-2
ASSLRQGMDYGYT
>12|TRBV6-6|TRBJ2-7
ATRTAGGVYEQY
>13|TRBV3-1/TRBV3-2|TRBJ1-1
ASSQAGQGGTEAF
>13|TRBV10-3|TRBJ2-4
AISPEGSGRRIQY
>10|TRBV29-1|TRBJ1-1
SVRTVNTEAF
>10|TRBV19|TRBJ2-7
ASSTRGGEQY
>11|TRBV29-1|TRBJ1-2
SARTGENYGYT
>17|TRBV28|TRBJ2-6
ASSSAGRGKNSGANVLT
>15|TRBV20-1|TRBJ2-1
SASGRSGRGPYNEQF
>13|TRBV5-1|TRBJ2-3
ASSLKGTSGITQY
>12|TRBV2|TRBJ1-2
ASRLRTGIYGYT
>12|TRBV6-5|TRBJ2-7
ASSRDRAVYEQY